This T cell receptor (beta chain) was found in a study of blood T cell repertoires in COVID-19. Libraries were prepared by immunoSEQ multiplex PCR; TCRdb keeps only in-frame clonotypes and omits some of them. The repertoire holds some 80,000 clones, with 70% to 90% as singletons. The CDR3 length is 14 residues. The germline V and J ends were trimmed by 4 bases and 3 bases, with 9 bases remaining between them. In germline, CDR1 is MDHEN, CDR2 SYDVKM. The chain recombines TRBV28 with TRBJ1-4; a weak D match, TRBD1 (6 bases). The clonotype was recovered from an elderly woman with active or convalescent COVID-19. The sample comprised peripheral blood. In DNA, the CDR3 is TGTGCCAGCAGTTACAGGGTGGCTAATGAAAAACTGTTTTTT. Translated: CASSYRVANEKLFF.